Sequencing of this T cell receptor (beta chain) was carried out in a study of blood T cell repertoires in COVID-19. Study context: Acute and convalescent COVID-19 specimens originated in the United States, Italy and Spain. Sample material is recorded as cDNA or gDNA derived from T cells, B-cell-depleted T cells, or PBMCs.

V was pared by 7 bases and J by 2 bases, with 5 bases of the junction left unmatched. The CDR3 has 14 residues. Germline V lookup: CDR1 MNHEY, CDR2 SVGAGI. Per the authors' pipeline: Cell counts per sample came from amplifying reference gene primers. Sequenced by immunoSEQ multiplex PCR; TCRdb stores in-frame clones only, minus some. That table supplies the V and J calls and clone size; D and trimming were determined from the DNA. Of roughly 200,000 clones in the sample, 75% to 85% were seen once. The sequenced sample consisted of peripheral blood. This chain joins TRBV6-5 and TRBJ2-3; 8 bases agree with TRBD2. The clonotype comes from a man aged 55 to 70 with acute or convalescent COVID-19. This CDR3 reads CASTRGESTDTQYF. The CDR3 nucleotides read TGTGCCAGCACGCGGGGGGAGTCCACAGATACGCAGTATTTT.